The T cell receptor (beta chain) described here comes from a study of OX40 agonist ivuxolimab in advanced cancers. Background on the study: Partial responses were achieved by three patients, of whom one had hepatocellular carcinoma and two had cutaneous melanoma.

The protocol was immunoSEQ multiplex PCR, while the TCRdb copy is restricted to in-frame clones and leaves out a portion. The sample lists 100,000 to 120,000 clones; 85% to 95% were seen once. V dropped 5 bases and J dropped 1 base, with 12 bases sitting between them. The CDR3 totals 14 residues. The germline V gene encodes CDR1 WNHNN and CDR2 SYGVQD (reference sequence). A history of autoimmune disease or systemic immunosuppression excluded patients. The receptor comes from an adult with an advanced solid tumor such as melanoma, head and neck, liver or kidney cancer. Sequencing used CD4+ or CD8+ T cells sorted from blood, obtained in a trial of the OX40 agonist ivuxolimab. This chain links TRBV10-1 with TRBJ2-7, with D perhaps matching TRBD2 (6 bases). The CDR3 coding sequence is TGCGCCAGCAGTAGTGCGGCGGGGTCCTACGAGCAGTACTTC. This gives the protein CASSSAAGSYEQYF.